These 17 T cell receptor beta chains came from one sample sequenced in a study of blood T cell repertoires in COVID-19. Profiling relied on immunoSEQ multiplex PCR, and the TCRdb table lists in-frame clones only, not all of them. The sample holds just over 250,000 clones, about 90% seen once. The specimen was peripheral blood. Every receptor here comes from a woman aged 50 to 60 with acute or convalescent COVID-19.

The V gene is TRBV30, the J gene TRBJ1-5; TRBD1 is a possible D gene (6 bases). The CDR3 covers 13 residues. Germline CDR1 is GTSNPN and CDR2 is SVGIG (reference sequence). V was clipped by 6 bases and J by 3 bases, with 12 bases between them. CDR3 coding DNA: TGTGCCTGCCAAGGACAGCTCAATCAGCCCCAGCATTTT. Translated: CACQGQLNQPQHF. Full variable domain (outside the CDR3, taken from reference TRBV30 and TRBJ1-5): SQTIHQWPATLVQPVGSPLSLECTVEGTSNPNLYWYRQAAGRGLQLLFYSVGIGQISSEVPQNLSASRPQDRQFILSSKKLLLSDSGFYLCACQGQLNQPQHFGDGTRLSIL.

This chain joins TRBV2 and TRBJ1-4; D possibly corresponds to TRBD1 (5 bases). V was pared by 6 bases and J by 5 bases, with 16 bases between. The germline V gene has CDR1 SNHLY and CDR2 FYNNEI. The CDR3 spans 15 residues. Here the CDR3 DNA reads TGTGCCAGCAGAGTCTCAGGGCAGAGGAATGAAAAACTGTTTTTT. Translated: CASRVSGQRNEKLFF.

The chain couples TRBV18 to TRBJ2-2; D is possibly TRBD2 (5 bases). The CDR3 has 16 amino acids. Deletions cut 8 bases from V and 4 bases from J, with 20 bases between. Germline loops: CDR1 KGHSH, CDR2 LQKENI. The CDR3 DNA reads as TGTGCCAGCGCCCAATCGGGAACCCTCATCACCGGGGAGCTGTTTTTT. It is translated as CASAQSGTLITGELFF.

The rearrangement joins TRBV29-1 to TRBJ1-1, with D possibly TRBD1 on 5 matching bases. The CDR3 totals 13 residues. Deletions cut 7 bases from V and 7 bases from J, with 19 bases between. Germline V lookup: CDR1 SQVTM, CDR2 ANQGSEA. The CDR3: CSAQDQPGGEAFF. The CDR3 region has the DNA TGCAGCGCTCAGGATCAGCCGGGGGGTGAAGCTTTCTTT.

The J gene is TRBJ2-2, the V gene TRBV11-3; D gene unclear. Germline CDR1 reads SGHNT; CDR2 reads YENEEA. The V and J ends lost 1 base and 2 bases respectively, with 23 bases between them. The CDR3 has 20 residues. CDR3 sequence reads: CASSLGAGSWVPDNTGELFF. In DNA, the CDR3 is TGTGCCAGCAGCTTAGGGGCAGGCAGTTGGGTACCGGATAACACCGGGGAGCTGTTTTTT.

The rearrangement uses TRBV28 and TRBJ1-1; D unclear. Germline lookup yields CDR1 MDHEN and CDR2 SYDVKM. Trimming removed 8 bases at V and 5 bases at J, with 18 bases between. The CDR3 covers 14 residues. The CDR3 coding sequence is TGTGCCAGCGAGGCACCGGTAACTCAGACTGAAGCTTTCTTT. This codes for CASEAPVTQTEAFF.

The rearrangement links TRBV10-3 to TRBJ2-3; a possible D gene is TRBD1 (6 bases). CDR3 length: 16 residues. Germline-derived CDR1 and CDR2 are ENHRY and SYGVKD. V shed 2 bases and J shed 2 bases, with 14 bases lying between them. CDR3 region: CAISERLGGATDTQYF. In DNA form, the CDR3 reads TGTGCCATCAGTGAGAGGTTAGGGGGAGCCACAGATACGCAGTATTTT.

A few counts support this clone. V and J are TRBV15 and TRBJ2-2; D is possibly TRBD2 (5 bases). This CDR3 has 13 residues. The germline V gene encodes CDR1 LNHNV and CDR2 YYDKDF (reference sequence). V shed 0 bases and J shed 7 bases, with 6 bases lying between them. In DNA form, the CDR3 reads TGTGCCACCAGCAGAGATCGGGGCGGGGAGCTGTTTTTT. Amino acids: CATSRDRGGELFF.

V is TRBV6-5 and J is TRBJ1-5; 10 positions match TRBD1. V shed 7 bases, J shed 7 bases, and the junction held 7 bases outside the gene matches. Germline V gene sequence: CDR1 MNHEY, CDR2 SVGAGI. This CDR3 has 14 residues. The CDR3 loop is CASNGGQGVQPQHF. For the CDR3, the DNA is TGTGCCAGCAATGGAGGACAGGGGGTCCAGCCCCAGCATTTT.

This clone was counted a few times. This sequence joins TRBV28 and TRBJ1-1, with TRBD1 identical over 8 bases. The CDR3 covers 14 residues. Unmatched junction bases numbered 6, after V lost 4 bases and J lost 5 bases. Per germline, CDR1 MDHEN and CDR2 SYDVKM. The chain's CDR3 is CASSSGGSRTEAFF. The CDR3 DNA follows: TGTGCCAGCAGTTCAGGGGGCTCGAGGACTGAAGCTTTCTTT.

This chain's CDR3 is CASSVVPIGRSGNTIYF. The CDR3 nucleotides read TGTGCCAGCAGCGTAGTCCCTATTGGTCGCTCTGGAAACACCATATATTTT. The chain combines TRBV9 with TRBJ1-3; unclear D gene. This CDR3 has 17 residues. Germline loops: CDR1 SGDLS, CDR2 YYNGEE. The germline V and J ends were trimmed by 0 bases and 0 bases, with 13 bases remaining between them.

This rearrangement joins TRBV5-4 to TRBJ1-3; 8 bases are a match to TRBD1. V was pared by 0 bases and J by 4 bases, with 3 bases of the junction left unmatched. Germline-derived CDR1 and CDR2 are SGHNT and YYREEE (reference sequence). The CDR3 extends over 15 amino acids. The CDR3 DNA is TGTGCCAGCAGCTTGGGACAGGGGACCGGAAACACCATATATTTT. Protein product: CASSLGQGTGNTIYF.

On this clone itself: Other nucleotide sequences from this sample produce the same CDR3. The chain joins TRBV6-5 to TRBJ2-5; TRBD2 aligns across 11 bases. V dropped 0 bases and J dropped 4; count of bases not matched to a gene: 1. The germline gives CDR1 MNHEY, CDR2 SVGAGI. The length of the CDR3 is 15 residues. CDR3 sequence reads: CASSYSGLAGETQYF. Here the CDR3 DNA reads TGTGCCAGCAGTTACTCCGGACTAGCGGGAGAGACCCAGTACTTC.

V is TRBV27 and J is TRBJ1-4, with D uncertain. The ends were cut back, 4 bases at V and 2 bases at J, with 8 bases in the middle. CDR1 is MNHEY, CDR2 SMNVEV, per germline (reference sequence). The CDR3 runs to 14 residues. The CDR3 sequence is CASSSRGTNEKLFF. CDR3 nucleotides: TGTGCCAGCAGTTCCCGAGGGACTAATGAAAAACTGTTTTTT.

This rearrangement joins TRBV18 to TRBJ2-3; 15 bases are a match to TRBD2. The length of the CDR3 is 19 residues. The V and J ends lost 6 bases and 3 bases, in that order; junction bases with no gene match: 13. Germline lookup yields CDR1 KGHSH and CDR2 LQKENI. CDR3 protein: CASSAGTSGRSRGTDTQYF. The CDR3, as DNA: TGTGCCAGCTCGGCCGGGACTAGCGGGAGGTCGAGGGGAACAGATACGCAGTATTTT.

The J gene is TRBJ2-5, the V gene TRBV5-4, with D possibly being TRBD1 (6 bases). From germline, CDR1 is SGHNT and CDR2 YYREEE (reference sequence). This CDR3 is 14 amino acids long. Trimming removed 4 bases from V and 2 bases from J, with 12 bases in between. CDR3 DNA sequence: TGTGCCAGCAGCCACCACAGGGATCAAGAGACCCAGTACTTC. Its translation: CASSHHRDQETQYF.

This clone was seen just once. This sequence joins TRBV5-3 and TRBJ2-1, with 7 bases matching TRBD2. TRBV5-3 is annotated as an ORF whose role is uncertain. Unmatched junction bases numbered 7, after V lost 4 bases and J lost 0 bases. The CDR3 has 16 residues. The CDR3 here is CARSPASGSSYNEQFF. As DNA, the CDR3 is TGTGCCAGAAGCCCCGCTAGCGGAAGCTCCTACAATGAGCAGTTCTTC.